One sample yielded the 28 T cell receptor beta chains listed below, sequenced in a study of cytomegalovirus exposure and HLA in healthy donors. The PCR made use of 60 Vbeta and 13 Jbeta primers. Method: immunoSEQ multiplex PCR; TCRdb's copy keeps in-frame clones and lacks some. The sample contains about 130,000 clones, about 68% of which appear only once. The specimen sequenced was PBMCs. The source is a man aged 40-49 years in good health and CMV-seropositive.

Only a few counts were recorded for this clone. V is TRBV30 and J is TRBJ2-7; D might be TRBD1 (6 bases). Germline-derived CDR1 and CDR2 are GTSNPN and SVGIG (reference sequence). This CDR3 has 14 amino acids. Between the trimmed V and J ends, which lost 0 bases and 1 base, there was a span of 10 bases. The CDR3 nucleotides are TGTGCCTGGAGTGTGACAGGCCGTTCCTACGAGCAGTACTTC. It yields the protein CAWSVTGRSYEQYF.

The rearrangement links TRBV6-5 to TRBJ1-3; D might be TRBD1 (6 bases). V was trimmed by 4 bases and J by 0 bases, leaving 13 bases between them. Germline loops: CDR1 MNHEY, CDR2 SVGAGI. There are 16 residues in the CDR3. The CDR3 nucleotides read TGTGCCAGCAGTTTCAAAACAGGGAGCTCTGGAAACACCATATATTTT. Its translation is CASSFKTGSSGNTIYF.

This chain connects TRBV6-5 to TRBJ2-7; maybe TRBD2 (7 bases). The V gene lost 3 bases and the J gene lost 2 bases, with 11 bases spanning the gap. This CDR3 comprises 14 residues. The germline gives CDR1 MNHEY, CDR2 SVGAGI. In DNA form, the CDR3 reads TGTGCCAGCAGTTATGGGGGGGCTCCCTACGAGCAGTACTTC. Translated: CASSYGGAPYEQYF.

V usage is TRBV27 and J usage is TRBJ2-3, with a tentative D call TRBD1 (5 bases). This CDR3 has 16 residues. Per the germline V gene, CDR1 is MNHEY and CDR2 is SMNVEV (reference sequence). Trimming pared 6 bases from V and 3 bases from J, leaving 19 bases between. The CDR3 region is CASSPYNGQVTDTQYF. The CDR3 bases are TGTGCCAGCAGCCCTTACAATGGACAAGTTACAGATACGCAGTATTTT.

The V and J genes are TRBV10-1 and TRBJ2-4; 15 bases align to TRBD2. The CDR3 has 19 residues. Germline CDR1 is WNHNN and CDR2 is SYGVQD (reference sequence). V was clipped by 8 bases and J by 4 bases; unmatched bases: 15. CDR3 nucleotide sequence: TGCGCCAGCGGGTTGATCAAGGGACTAGCGGGAGGTACAAAAAACATTCAGTACTTC. This encodes CASGLIKGLAGGTKNIQYF.

The rearrangement joins TRBV6-6 to TRBJ2-5, with D possibly being TRBD2 (6 bases). The CDR3 has 13 residues. The V gene lost 2 bases and the J gene lost 5 bases, with 9 bases spanning the gap. Germline V gene lookup returns CDR1 MNHNY and CDR2 SVGAGI (reference sequence). CDR3 sequence (DNA): TGTGCCAGCAGTTACGCCCGGGGGGAGACCCAGTACTTC. It specifies CASSYARGETQYF.

The table lists this clone with a few counts. V and J are TRBV11-3 and TRBJ2-3; perhaps TRBD2 as D (5 bases). The germline V gene has CDR1 SGHNT and CDR2 YENEEA. V gave up 7 bases and J gave up 4 bases, with 12 bases separating them. The CDR3 has 13 residues. CDR3 bases: TGTGCCAGCACTGGTAGCGACCCAGATACGCAGTATTTT. This translates into CASTGSDPDTQYF.

The rearrangement links TRBV5-5 to TRBJ1-2; 8 bases fit TRBD1. Germline V lookup: CDR1 SGHKS, CDR2 YYEKEE (reference sequence). J gave up 4 bases and V 4 bases, and 6 bases lay outside the gene matches. This CDR3 is built from 14 residues. DNA of the CDR3: TGTGCCAGCAGCCGGACAGGGACGGGCTATGGCTACACCTTC. Amino acids: CASSRTGTGYGYTF.

V is TRBV7-8 and J is TRBJ2-6, with TRBD1 matching over 7 bases. Germline V CDR1 and CDR2: SGHVS, FQNEAQ. The CDR3 is 16 amino acids. V shed 2 bases and J 1 base; nucleotides not matched to a gene: 2. Here the CDR3 DNA reads TGTGCCAGCAGCTTACGACAGGGTTCTGGGGCCAACGTCCTGACTTTC. It yields the protein CASSLRQGSGANVLTF.

A remark on this clone: The junction differs from germline at one of its ends, possibly a read error. The CDR3 region is CASSPSTSGRTTDF. The CDR3 DNA reads TGTGCCAGCTCACCTTCGACTAGCGGGAGGACAACGGACTTC. The chain has TRBV18 and TRBJ2-7; TRBD2 agrees at 13 bases. CDR3 length: 14 residues. Germline V gene lookup returns CDR1 KGHSH and CDR2 LQKENI.

The CDR3 DNA reads TGTGCCAGCAGCTTAACCACTTCTTCAACTGAAAAACTGTTTTTT. This encodes CASSLTTSSTEKLFF. The chain has TRBV7-9 and TRBJ1-4; D is undetermined. Germline V gene data show CDR1 as SEHNR and CDR2 as FQNEAQ (reference sequence). Trimming cost V 2 bases and J 7 bases, with 14 bases left between them. CDR3 length: 15 residues.

The chain carries TRBV5-6 and TRBJ1-1, with 9 bases that match TRBD1. Per the germline V gene, CDR1 is SGHDT and CDR2 is YYEEEE. This CDR3 is built from 14 residues. The ends lost 3 bases at V and 2 bases at J; junction bases unmatched: 2. CDR3 DNA: TGTGCCAGCAGCTCGGGACAGGGAAACACTGAAGCTTTCTTT. This sequence encodes CASSSGQGNTEAFF.

A few counts support this clone. The chain is built from TRBV6-5 and TRBJ2-7, with D possibly matching TRBD1 (5 bases). Germline assignment: CDR1 MNHEY and CDR2 SVGAGI. The CDR3 has 12 amino acids. The V and J ends lost 10 bases and 5 bases respectively, with 15 bases between them. The CDR3 coding sequence is TGTGCCACCCGGTGGCAGGGTCACGAGCAGTACTTC. Translation gives CATRWQGHEQYF.

CDR3 sequence: CATSSRAGVEQYF. The CDR3 bases are TGTGCCACCAGCAGTCGAGCAGGGGTGGAGCAGTACTTC. This chain links TRBV15 with TRBJ2-7; the D gene is possibly TRBD1 (6 bases). V was clipped by 3 bases and J by 7 bases, with 13 bases between them. There are 13 residues in the CDR3. Germline assignment: CDR1 LNHNV and CDR2 YYDKDF (reference sequence).

The chain uses TRBV25-1 and TRBJ2-7, with 14 bases lining up with TRBD2. This CDR3 has 15 residues. Per the germline V gene, CDR1 is MGHDK and CDR2 is SYGVNS. The J segment lost 5 bases and the V segment lost 6 bases, leaving 6 bases of the junction unmatched. CDR3 loop: CASRPGTSGSNEQYF. The CDR3 nucleotides read TGTGCCAGCAGACCTGGGACTAGCGGGAGCAACGAGCAGTACTTC.

This clone was picked up one time. This rearrangement joins TRBV15 to TRBJ1-6; perhaps TRBD1 as D (6 bases). Germline V gene lookup returns CDR1 LNHNV and CDR2 YYDKDF (reference sequence). The CDR3 is 14 amino acids. Trimming stripped 0 bases from V and 6 bases from J, with 6 bases between. CDR3 in DNA: TGTGCCACCAGCAGAGACAGGGGTAATTCACCCCTCCACTTT. Protein product: CATSRDRGNSPLHF.

The chain links TRBV18 to TRBJ1-1; D call uncertain. The CDR3 runs to 15 residues. Trimming removed 2 bases at V and 4 bases at J, with 14 bases between. CDR1 and CDR2 (germline): KGHSH, LQKENI. The CDR3, as DNA: TGTGCCAGCTCACCAGTGGCACCGGGGAGCACTGAAGCTTTCTTT. Translating gives CASSPVAPGSTEAFF.

The V and J genes are TRBV6-5 and TRBJ1-5; D ambiguous. Per the germline V gene, CDR1 is MNHEY and CDR2 is SVGAGI. CDR3 length equals 14 residues. The germline V and J ends were trimmed by 0 bases and 6 bases, with 9 bases remaining between them. The CDR3 spells CASSYSFGSQPQHF. The CDR3 DNA follows: TGTGCCAGCAGTTACTCCTTCGGGAGTCAGCCCCAGCATTTT.

This clone showed up just a few times. This rearrangement joins TRBV6-4 to TRBJ2-5; 8 nucleotides line up with TRBD1. The trim removed 5 bases at V and 4 bases at J, leaving 3 bases unmatched. Germline V gene sequence: CDR1 MRHNA, CDR2 SNTAGT. The CDR3 runs 13 residues. The CDR3 protein is CASSQGQGETQYF. CDR3 sequence (DNA): TGTGCCAGCAGTCAAGGACAGGGAGAGACCCAGTACTTC.

This chain joins TRBV11-2 and TRBJ1-3, with unresolved D. This CDR3 comprises 14 residues. V gave up 2 bases and J gave up 0 bases, with 5 bases separating them. Germline loops: CDR1 SGHAT, CDR2 FQNNGV. The CDR3 DNA is TGTGCCAGCAGCTTACACAGCTCTGGAAACACCATATATTTT. It translates to CASSLHSSGNTIYF.

This clone turned up a few times. The chain couples TRBV10-1 to TRBJ2-1; weak D call: TRBD2 (7 bases). Trimming stripped 3 bases from V and 2 bases from J, with 8 bases between. Germline V gives CDR1 WNHNN, CDR2 SYGVQD (reference sequence). This CDR3 is 14 amino acids long. The CDR3 region is CASSEGGAYNEQFF. CDR3 nucleotides: TGCGCCAGCAGTGAAGGGGGGGCCTACAATGAGCAGTTCTTC.

This clone was seen once. This rearrangement joins TRBV2 to TRBJ1-2; 9 bases fit TRBD1. The CDR3 contains 13 residues. The germline V gene has CDR1 SNHLY and CDR2 FYNNEI. V dropped 5 bases and J dropped 7; count of bases not matched to a gene: 5. The CDR3 here is CASSTDRGRGYTF. The CDR3 DNA reads TGTGCCAGCAGTACGGACAGGGGACGTGGCTACACCTTC. The full variable domain, completed using reference TRBV2 and TRBJ1-2, is EPEVTQTPSHQVTQMGQEVILRCVPISNHLYFYWYRQILGQKVEFLVSFYNNEISEKSEIFDDQFSVERPDGSNFTLKIRSTKLEDSAMYFCASSTDRGRGYTFGSGTRLTVV.

This sequence joins TRBV28 and TRBJ2-1; no clear D gene. Germline CDR1 reads MDHEN; CDR2 reads SYDVKM. The CDR3 is made up of 15 amino acids. V was trimmed by 2 bases and J by 2 bases, leaving 10 bases between them. CDR3 sequence reads: CASSLMYSPYNEQFF. The CDR3, as DNA: TGTGCCAGCAGTTTAATGTATAGCCCCTACAATGAGCAGTTCTTC.

This chain links TRBV19 with TRBJ2-1; TRBD1 agrees at 8 bases. CDR3 size: 15 residues. Germline V gene lookup returns CDR1 LNHDA and CDR2 SQIVND (reference sequence). The trim removed 5 bases at V and 0 bases at J, leaving 3 bases unmatched. Here the CDR3 reads CASSRTGSSYNEQFF. Written as DNA, the CDR3 is TGTGCCAGTAGTCGGACAGGGAGCTCCTACAATGAGCAGTTCTTC.

The chain carries TRBV7-8 and TRBJ1-1; 8 nucleotides match TRBD1. CDR1 is SGHVS and CDR2 is FQNEAQ in the germline V gene. The trim removed 5 bases at V and 3 bases at J, leaving 5 bases unmatched. There are 14 residues in the CDR3. The CDR3 protein is CASSLGQGHTEAFF. The CDR3 DNA follows: TGTGCCAGCAGCCTCGGACAGGGCCACACTGAAGCTTTCTTT. Looking up the rest from reference TRBV7-8 and TRBJ1-1 gives the full variable domain: GAGVSQSPRYKVAKRGQDVALRCDPISGHVSLFWYQQALGQGPEFLTYFQNEAQLDKSGLPSDRFFAERPEGSVSTLKIQRTQQEDSAVYLCASSLGQGHTEAFFGQGTRLTVV.

The rearrangement joins TRBV15 to TRBJ1-1; D gene unclear. V lost 0 bases to trimming and J lost 1 base, with 6 bases between them. This CDR3 is built from 14 residues. Germline loops: CDR1 LNHNV, CDR2 YYDKDF (reference sequence). CDR3 DNA sequence: TGTGCCACCAGCAGAGATCCGGGGAACACTGAAGCTTTCTTT. Protein sequence: CATSRDPGNTEAFF.

Here the CDR3 reads CASSQDRNSYEQYF. The DNA of the CDR3 is TGCGCCAGCAGCCAAGACAGGAACTCCTACGAGCAGTACTTC. V is TRBV4-1 and J is TRBJ2-7; D unclear. The CDR3 totals 14 residues. Looked up from germline, CDR1 is MGHRA and CDR2 is YSYEKL. V lost 0 bases, J lost 0 bases, and 6 bases lay in between.

This chain links TRBV27 with TRBJ2-4, with D possibly TRBD2 on 6 matching bases. Germline CDR1 and CDR2: MNHEY and SMNVEV (reference sequence). Trimming removed 3 bases at V and 9 bases at J, with 18 bases between. This CDR3 contains 15 residues. The CDR3 DNA reads as TGTGCCAGCAGTTTTAGCCGGTCGGGGGAGAGCATTCAGTACTTC. Protein sequence: CASSFSRSGESIQYF.